This TCR beta chain was captured by sequencing in a study of T-cell reconstitution after alpha-beta-depleted transplantation in children. At least ten counts were recorded for this clonotype. The CDR3 spans 14 residues. CDR1 and CDR2 from the germline V gene are MNHEY and SMNVEV (reference sequence). V was clipped by 3 bases and J by 8 bases; unmatched bases: 7. This sample's TCRbeta library carried unique molecular identifier barcodes. TCRdb fed the PCR reads into MiXCR, producing one record per CDR3 protein. Here the sample spans 440,000 or so distinct CDR3 sequences, approximately 42% being singletons.

The clonotype was recovered from a girl aged 2 to 10 with aplastic anemia, due to receive a stem cell transplant. The material sequenced was PBMCs, taken before TCRalphabeta/CD19-depleted stem cell transplant. The chain joins TRBV27 to TRBJ2-1; 7 positions match TRBD2. CDR3 sequence (DNA): TGTGCCAGCAGTTTCGCGGGAGATCTTGATGAGCAGTTCTTC. Amino acid sequence: CASSFAGDLDEQFF.